The rows below give T cell receptor beta chains drawn from one sample of a study of blood T cell repertoires in COVID-19. The assay was immunoSEQ multiplex PCR, and TCRdb's table has in-frame clones only and misses some. The data contain roughly 160,000 clones, approximately 91% of them singletons. Sequencing input: peripheral blood. These receptor sequences come from a man aged 18 to 35 with acute or convalescent COVID-19. Each CDR3 is given with its conserved first and last residue. A D gene is named only where the DNA matches it firmly. Size tells how often a clone was seen (once, few, many) or the class of an expanded clone, and some rows leave it out.

>TRBJ1-5|15|-|-|TRBV5-1
TGCGCCAGCAGCTTGGCGGGGTACGGCAATCAGCCCCAGCATTTT
CASSLAGYGNQPQHF
>TRBJ2-3|16|TRBD2|-|TRBV7-6
TGTGCCAGCAGCCCGAGGACTAGCGGCGGCACAGATACGCAGTATTTT
CASSPRTSGGTDTQYF
>TRBJ2-1|14|TRBD1|-|TRBV19
TGTGCCAGTAGTCAGGGGGCGCGGAACAATGAGCAGTTCTTC
CASSQGARNNEQFF
>TRBJ2-5|16|-|-|TRBV4-1
TGCGCCAGCAGCCAAGAGGGGAGCGCAGACCAAGAGACCCAGTACTTC
CASSQEGSADQETQYF
>TRBJ1-6|15|-|-|TRBV4-1
TGCGCCAGCAGCCAGGACGGACAGTTCAATTCACCCCTCCACTTT
CASSQDGQFNSPLHF
>TRBJ1-2|15|-|few|TRBV6-5
TGTGCCAGCAGTTATAGGACAGAGCCAAGCGGTGGCTACACCTTC
CASSYRTEPSGGYTF
>TRBJ1-5|16|-|-|TRBV5-8
TGTGCCAGCAGCTCGTCAGGGAAAGTTGGCAATCAGCCCCAGCATTTT
CASSSSGKVGNQPQHF
>TRBJ2-3|15|TRBD1|-|TRBV18
TGTGCCAGCTCACCGCGACAGGGGAGCTCAGATACGCAGTATTTT
CASSPRQGSSDTQYF
>TRBJ1-2|13|TRBD1|-|TRBV29-1
TGCAGCGTAGGACAGGGGGCTCAATATGGCTACACCTTC
CSVGQGAQYGYTF
>TRBJ2-2|23|-|-|TRBV24-1
TGTGCCACCAGTGACCAGCACACTACTTGGGACATTACCAAAAGTACGAACACCGGGGAGCTGTTTTTT
CATSDQHTTWDITKSTNTGELFF
>TRBJ1-1|14|-|-|TRBV27
TGTGCCAGCAGTACCCCCGACAGGCGTAGAAAAGCTTTCTTT
CASSTPDRRRKAFF
>TRBJ2-7|16|TRBD1|-|TRBV9
TGTGCCAGCAGCCCTCGTGCCGGGACAGGCTCCTACGAGCAGTACTTC
CASSPRAGTGSYEQYF
>TRBJ2-1|13|-|-|TRBV6-5
TGTGCCAGCACAGGACAGCTTTACAATGAGCAGTTCTTC
CASTGQLYNEQFF
>TRBJ1-2|14|-|-|TRBV7-9
TGTGCCAGCAGCTCCAAGGGGGGGACGGATGGCTACACCTTC
CASSSKGGTDGYTF
>TRBJ1-1|13|-|-|TRBV6-5
TGTGCCAGCAGCCCCCGACAGGCCACTGAAGCTTTCTTT
CASSPRQATEAFF
>TRBJ1-6|11|TRBD1|-|TRBV5-1
TGCGCCAGCAGCGCGGGACAGGCGGTCCACTTT
CASSAGQAVHF
>TRBJ1-4|15|-|-|TRBV5-1
TGCGCCAGCAGCCCAGCTCAGGGCCCTGGTGAAAAACTGTTTTTT
CASSPAQGPGEKLFF
>TRBJ2-1|15|-|-|TRBV9
TGTGCCAGCAGCTTAAACCAGCGGGCGTACAATGAGCAGTTCTTC
CASSLNQRAYNEQFF
>TRBJ1-1|14|-|-|TRBV6-5
TGTGCCAGCAGTAAATTCAGCGGGAACACTGAAGCTTTCTTT
CASSKFSGNTEAFF
>TRBJ2-5|16|TRBD1|-|TRBV7-9
TGTGCCAGCAGCTTAGAAGGGGGCCGCTTAGGAGAGACCCAGTACTTC
CASSLEGGRLGETQYF
>TRBJ1-1|16|TRBD1|once|TRBV23-1
TGCGCCAGCAGTCGCGGGACAGGGCTTTTGGCCACTGAAGCTTTCTTT
CASSRGTGLLATEAFF
>TRBJ1-5|12|-|-|TRBV12-3/TRBV12-4
TGTGCCAGCACCGCAGACATGCAGCCCCAGCATTTT
CASTADMQPQHF
>TRBJ1-2|16|TRBD1|-|TRBV6-2/TRBV6-3
TGTGCCAGCAGTTCCCCCAACGACAGGGGAAAAAATGGCTACACCTTC
CASSSPNDRGKNGYTF
>TRBJ2-5|16|-|-|TRBV15
TGTGCCACCAGCAGAGCCGGGACATCCACACAAGAGACCCAGTACTTC
CATSRAGTSTQETQYF
>TRBJ2-3|14|TRBD1|-|TRBV28
TGTGCCGGATCGACAGGGGGCGGCACAGATACGCAGTATTTT
CAGSTGGGTDTQYF
>TRBJ1-2|13|-|-|TRBV7-2
TGTGCCAGCAGCTTACAAGGGGTCGGCGGCTACACCTTC
CASSLQGVGGYTF
>TRBJ1-5|17|-|-|TRBV12-5
TGTGCTAGTGGTTTGGTAGAGGTCCACCCGAGCAATCAGCCCCAGCATTTT
CASGLVEVHPSNQPQHF
>TRBJ1-3|14|-|-|TRBV3-1/TRBV3-2
TGTGCCAGCAGCCGTCATAGCTCTGGAAACACCATATATTTT
CASSRHSSGNTIYF
>TRBJ1-6|15|-|-|TRBV9
TGTGCCAGCAGCGCCCCCGGCTCCTATAATTCACCCCTCCACTTT
CASSAPGSYNSPLHF
>TRBJ2-2|15|-|-|TRBV6-6
TGTGCCAGCAGTTCGGGCGGGGAGTACACCGGGGAGCTGTTTTTT
CASSSGGEYTGELFF
>TRBJ2-5|14|-|-|TRBV5-1
TGCGCCAGCAGCGCCGGGATTTCGAAAGAGACCCAGTACTTC
CASSAGISKETQYF
>TRBJ2-3|15|TRBD2|-|TRBV10-1
TGCGCCAGCAGCGGGACTAGCGGGAGCACAGATACGCAGTATTTT
CASSGTSGSTDTQYF
>TRBJ1-3|13|-|-|TRBV19
TGTGCCAGTAACAGGAACTCTGGAAACACCATATATTTT
CASNRNSGNTIYF
>TRBJ1-4|15|-|-|TRBV19
TGTGCCAGTAGAAGGGGATCGCGGGAGGATGAAAAACTGTTTTTT
CASRRGSREDEKLFF
>TRBJ2-7|15|TRBD1|-|TRBV5-1
TGCGCCAGCAGCAGGTCGACAGGGGCGATCTACGAGCAGTACTTC
CASSRSTGAIYEQYF
>TRBJ1-2|17|-|-|TRBV6-6
TGTGCCAGCAGTAGATGGGGCGGGACCCTCATTAACTATGGCTACACCTTC
CASSRWGGTLINYGYTF
>TRBJ2-2|20|TRBD2|-|TRBV5-4
TGTGCCAGCAGCTTGGAACACGGACTAGCGGGGATAGAGAGGGCCGGGGAGCTGTTTTTT
CASSLEHGLAGIERAGELFF
>TRBJ2-7|16|TRBD2|-|TRBV6-2/TRBV6-3
TGTGCCAGCAGTTACTCAACCACTAGCGCCTCCTACGAGCAGTACTTC
CASSYSTTSASYEQYF
>TRBJ2-3|14|TRBD1|-|TRBV5-1
TGCGCCAGCAGCCCCGAGGGGGCCACAGATACGCAGTATTTT
CASSPEGATDTQYF
>TRBJ2-1|14|-|-|TRBV5-1
TGCGCCAGCAGCTTGGAATCCAGGAACAATGAGCAGTTCTTC
CASSLESRNNEQFF
>TRBJ2-7|14|-|few|TRBV30
TGTGCCTGGAGTGGTACAGGCGAGAAATACGAGCAGTACTTC
CAWSGTGEKYEQYF